The 11 T cell receptor beta chains given below trace back to one sample, sequenced in a study of cytomegalovirus exposure and HLA in healthy donors (dated by TCRdb to 2016 to 2017). Receptors were amplified or captured by the immunoSEQ multiplex PCR assay. The multiplex PCR relied on a mix of 60 forward primers for TCR Vbeta segments and 13 reverse primers for TCR Jbeta segments. TCRdb re-hosts the immuneACCESS table, in-frame sequences only. Its copies lack some clones; in the studies checked, an unresolved V gene accounts for under half of them, and the cause for the rest is not known. A total of 150,000 to 200,000 clones appear in this sample, roughly 80% of them only once. Of the sample, more than 4% is held by the ten largest clones. Sample: PBMCs. These receptors all stem from a man in his forties or fifties in good health and CMV-seronegative.

Here the CDR3 DNA reads TGCGCCAGCAGCCAAGAAAGAACCAGGGGAGATGGAAACACCATATATTTT. Encoded protein: CASSQERTRGDGNTIYF. The V call is TRBV4-1, the J call TRBJ1-3; tentative D call: TRBD1 (6 bases). Germline CDR1 is MGHRA and CDR2 is YSYEKL. V was cut by 0 bases and J by 3 bases, with 15 bases left in between. The CDR3 contains 17 residues.

As regards this clone: One end of the junction is discordant with germline, which a read error may explain. The J gene is TRBJ1-5, the V gene TRBV7-9; TRBD1 is a possible D gene (6 bases). Germline values: CDR1 SEHNR, CDR2 FQNEAQ (reference sequence). This CDR3 is 13 amino acids long. CDR3 nucleotide sequence: TGTTCCAGCAGCTCTGAAGGGGGTCAGCCCCAGCATTTT. Protein sequence: CSSSSEGGQPQHF.

The chain employs TRBV19 and TRBJ1-5; 9 bases are a match to TRBD1. The V and J ends lost 6 bases and 0 bases, in that order; junction bases with no gene match: 0. CDR1 is LNHDA, CDR2 SQIVND, per germline (reference sequence). The CDR3 has 14 amino acids. The CDR3 protein is CASRDRGSNQPQHF. The CDR3 nucleotides read TGTGCCAGTAGGGACAGGGGTAGCAATCAGCCCCAGCATTTT.

This rearrangement joins TRBV6-1 to TRBJ1-1, with 10 bases lining up with TRBD1. Germline loops: CDR1 MNHNS, CDR2 SASEGT. The trim removed 6 bases at V and 5 bases at J, leaving 6 bases unmatched. The CDR3 length is 14 residues. Here the CDR3 reads CASSPGQGVTEAFF. The CDR3 DNA sequence: TGTGCCAGCAGCCCTGGACAGGGGGTGACTGAAGCTTTCTTT.

The gene calls are TRBV5-6 and TRBJ2-7, with TRBD1 matching over 7 bases. CDR3 size: 14 residues. Germline CDR1 reads SGHDT; CDR2 reads YYEEEE. V lost 1 base, J lost 8 bases, and 9 bases stayed unmatched. CDR3 protein: CASSLLRDSRKQYF. CDR3 nucleotide sequence: TGTGCCAGCAGCTTGCTAAGGGACAGCCGCAAGCAGTACTTC.

A note on this clone: This specimen includes other DNA sequences encoding the same CDR3. This rearrangement joins TRBV4-1 to TRBJ1-6; TRBD1 might be the D (5 bases). The CDR3 consists of 13 residues. Germline loops: CDR1 MGHRA, CDR2 YSYEKL. Trimming removed 0 bases from V and 9 bases from J, with 6 bases in between. CDR3 sequence: CASSQEGGSPLHF. The CDR3 DNA sequence: TGCGCCAGCAGCCAAGAGGGGGGTTCACCCCTCCACTTT.

This clone occurred once. V and J are TRBV6-6 and TRBJ1-3; 8 bases line up with TRBD1. Germline V CDR1 and CDR2: MNHNY, SVGAGI (reference sequence). Trimming cost V 10 bases and J 0 bases; bases outside gene matches: 5. The CDR3 is made up of 14 amino acids. DNA for the CDR3: TGTGCCACTCGACAGGGGAGCTCTGGAAACACCATATATTTT. It is translated as CATRQGSSGNTIYF.

This chain uses TRBV4-1 with TRBJ2-7, with no clear D. The CDR3 sequence is 12 residues long. CDR1 and CDR2 from the germline V gene are MGHRA and YSYEKL. V was trimmed by 0 bases and J by 5 bases, leaving 5 bases between them. CDR3 residues: CASSQDFNEQYF. CDR3 coding DNA: TGCGCCAGCAGCCAAGATTTTAACGAGCAGTACTTC.

The chain employs TRBV7-9 and TRBJ1-4, with TRBD1 matching over 10 bases. This CDR3 region has 15 residues. Germline assignment: CDR1 SEHNR and CDR2 FQNEAQ (reference sequence). The junction had 8 bases not matched to a gene; V was cut back by 5 bases and J by 8 bases. The CDR3 is CASSPRTGGNEKLFF. Here the CDR3 DNA reads TGTGCCAGCAGCCCTAGGACAGGGGGGAACGAAAAACTGTTTTTT.

The chain recombines TRBV4-1 with TRBJ1-4; D call uncertain. The CDR3 length is 14 residues. The germline V gene encodes CDR1 MGHRA and CDR2 YSYEKL. Trimming removed 2 bases from V and 2 bases from J, with 6 bases in between. CDR3 region: CASSQTGTNEKLFF. CDR3 DNA sequence: TGCGCCAGCAGCCAAACGGGTACTAATGAAAAACTGTTTTTT.

The chain has TRBV5-4 and TRBJ2-5; 7 bases map to TRBD1. Germline CDR1 reads SGHNT; CDR2 reads YYREEE (reference sequence). V was clipped by 4 bases and J by 5 bases; unmatched bases: 8. This CDR3 is built from 14 residues. In DNA form, the CDR3 reads TGTGCCAGCAGCGGGTCACAGGGGTGGGAGACCCAGTACTTC. Its translation: CASSGSQGWETQYF.